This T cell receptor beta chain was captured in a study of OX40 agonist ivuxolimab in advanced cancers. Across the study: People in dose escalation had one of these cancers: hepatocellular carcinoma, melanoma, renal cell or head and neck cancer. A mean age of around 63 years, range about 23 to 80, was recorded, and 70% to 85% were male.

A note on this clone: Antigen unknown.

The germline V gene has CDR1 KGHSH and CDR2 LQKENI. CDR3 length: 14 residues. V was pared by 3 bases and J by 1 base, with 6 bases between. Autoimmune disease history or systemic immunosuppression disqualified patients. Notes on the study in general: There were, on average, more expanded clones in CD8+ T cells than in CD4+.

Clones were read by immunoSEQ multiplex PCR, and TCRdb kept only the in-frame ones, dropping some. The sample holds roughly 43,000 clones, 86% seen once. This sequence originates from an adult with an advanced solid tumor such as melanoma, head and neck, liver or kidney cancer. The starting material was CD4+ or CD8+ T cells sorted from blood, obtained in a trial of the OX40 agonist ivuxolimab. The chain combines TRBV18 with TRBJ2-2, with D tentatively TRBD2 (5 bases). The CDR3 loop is CASSPGKNTGELFF. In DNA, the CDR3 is TGTGCCAGCTCACCCGGGAAGAACACCGGGGAGCTGTTTTTT. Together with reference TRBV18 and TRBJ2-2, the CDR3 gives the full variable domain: NAGVMQNPRHLVRRRGQEARLRCSPMKGHSHVYWYRQLPEEGLKFMVYLQKENIIDESGMPKERFSAEFPKEGPSILRIQQVVRGDSAAYFCASSPGKNTGELFFGEGSRLTVL.